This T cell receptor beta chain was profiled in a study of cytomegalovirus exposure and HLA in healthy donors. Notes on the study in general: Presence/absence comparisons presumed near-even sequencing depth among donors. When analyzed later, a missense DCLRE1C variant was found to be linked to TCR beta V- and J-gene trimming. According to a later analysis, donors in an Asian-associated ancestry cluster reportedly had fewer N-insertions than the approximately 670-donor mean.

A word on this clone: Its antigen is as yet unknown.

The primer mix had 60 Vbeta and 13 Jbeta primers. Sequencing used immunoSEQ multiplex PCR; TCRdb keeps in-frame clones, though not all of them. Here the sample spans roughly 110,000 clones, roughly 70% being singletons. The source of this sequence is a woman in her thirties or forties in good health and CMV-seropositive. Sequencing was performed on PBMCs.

The CDR3: CASRKGRNSNQPQHF. The DNA of the CDR3 is TGTGCCAGCAGGAAGGGGCGAAATAGCAATCAGCCCCAGCATTTT. V usage is TRBV2 and J usage is TRBJ1-5; maybe TRBD1 (5 bases). CDR3 length equals 15 residues. From germline, CDR1 is SNHLY and CDR2 FYNNEI. Trimming stripped 6 bases from V and 0 bases from J, with 12 bases between. The full variable domain, in which reference TRBV2 and TRBJ1-5 provide the parts outside the CDR3, is EPEVTQTPSHQVTQMGQEVILRCVPISNHLYFYWYRQILGQKVEFLVSFYNNEISEKSEIFDDQFSVERPDGSNFTLKIRSTKLEDSAMYFCASRKGRNSNQPQHFGDGTRLSIL.